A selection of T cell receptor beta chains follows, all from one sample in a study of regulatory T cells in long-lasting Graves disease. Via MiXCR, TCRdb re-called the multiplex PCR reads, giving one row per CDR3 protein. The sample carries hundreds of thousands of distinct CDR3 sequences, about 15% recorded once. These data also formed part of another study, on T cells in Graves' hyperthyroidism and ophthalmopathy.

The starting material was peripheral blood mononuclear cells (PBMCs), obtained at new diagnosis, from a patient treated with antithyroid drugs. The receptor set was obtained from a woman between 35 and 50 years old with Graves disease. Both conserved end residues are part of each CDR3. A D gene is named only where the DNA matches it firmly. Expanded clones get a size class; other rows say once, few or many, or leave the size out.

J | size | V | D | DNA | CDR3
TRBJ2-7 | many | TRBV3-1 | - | TGTGCCAGCAGCCCAGGTGGGGGTAGGGCCTACGAGCAGTACTTC | CASSPGGGRAYEQYF
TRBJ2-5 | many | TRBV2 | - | TGTGCCAGCAGGTCCGAGGCCCTCTCTAGCTCGTCACAAGAGACCCAGTACTTC | CASRSEALSSSSQETQYF
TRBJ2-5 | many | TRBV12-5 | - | TGTGCTAGTGGTTTGCCCCGGACGAGACAAGAGACCCAGTACTTC | CASGLPRTRQETQYF
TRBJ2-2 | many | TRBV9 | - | TGTGCCAGCAGCGTAGACCGAACAGGGACCGGGGAGCTGTTTTTT | CASSVDRTGTGELFF
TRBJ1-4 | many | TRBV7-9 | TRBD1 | TGTGCCAGCAGCTTAGAGTCGAACAGGGGGCCTGGTGAAAAACTGTTTTTT | CASSLESNRGPGEKLFF
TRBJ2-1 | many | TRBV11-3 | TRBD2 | TGTGCCAGCAGCCAAGACGGGACTAGCGGGAGTAACATCGGCAATGAGCAGTTCTTC | CASSQDGTSGSNIGNEQFF
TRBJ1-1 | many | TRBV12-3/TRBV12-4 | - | TGTGCCAGCAGTTTTCCCCGCCACCAGAACACTGAAGCTTTCTTT | CASSFPRHQNTEAFF
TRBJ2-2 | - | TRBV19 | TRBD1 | TGTGCCAGTAGTGTCGGGACAGTAAAGACCGGGGAGCTGTTTTTT | CASSVGTVKTGELFF
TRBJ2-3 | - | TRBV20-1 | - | TGCAGTGCTCGCCGCGGTGCAGATACGCAGTATTTT | CSARRGADTQYF
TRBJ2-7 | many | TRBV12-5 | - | TGTGCTAGTGGTTCGGTGATATACGAGCAGTACTTC | CASGSVIYEQYF
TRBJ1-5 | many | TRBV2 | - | TGTGCCAGCAGTGAAGCGCTTTATCAGCCCCAGCATTTT | CASSEALYQPQHF
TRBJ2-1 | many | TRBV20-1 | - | TGCAGTGCTAGAGTCCCGGGCCGGACAAGTCCCTACAATGAGCAGTTCTTC | CSARVPGRTSPYNEQFF
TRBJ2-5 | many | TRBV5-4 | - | TGTGCCAGCACCTGGTTGGGTGCGGGGGAGACCCAGTACTTC | CASTWLGAGETQYF
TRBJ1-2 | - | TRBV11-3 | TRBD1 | TGTGCCAGCAGCTTAGGGTCCGGGACAGATCTCCCTACTACCTTC | CASSLGSGTDLPTTF
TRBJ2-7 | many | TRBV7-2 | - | TGTGCCAGCAGTCCCAATATAGGGGCCGGCTACGAGCAGTACTTC | CASSPNIGAGYEQYF
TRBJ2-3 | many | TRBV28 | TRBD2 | TGTGCCAGCAGAACTAGCGGGAGGTCGTTAGATACGCAGTATTTT | CASRTSGRSLDTQYF
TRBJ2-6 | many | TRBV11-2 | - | TGTGCCAGCGAGGGGGGAGGGGCCTCTGGGGCCAACGTCCTGACTTTC | CASEGGGASGANVLTF
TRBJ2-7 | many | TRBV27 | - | TGTGCCAGCAGTTCAAACACCTTGGGGACACTCTACGAGCAGTACTTC | CASSSNTLGTLYEQYF
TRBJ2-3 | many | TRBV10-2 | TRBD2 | TGCGCCAGCAGTCTATCCCCGACTAGCGGGACCACAGATACGCAGTATTTT | CASSLSPTSGTTDTQYF
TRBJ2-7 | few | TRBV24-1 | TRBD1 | TGTGCCACCAGTGATTTGGGGGACAGGAATGGCGAGCAGTACTTC | CATSDLGDRNGEQYF
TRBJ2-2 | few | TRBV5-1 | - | TGCGCCAGCAGTCGACAGGAACGCTTCTCCGGCGGGGAGCTGTTTTTT | CASSRQERFSGGELFF
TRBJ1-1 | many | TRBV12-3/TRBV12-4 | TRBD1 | TGTGCCAGCAGCGACCTTCTTCAGGGGGCGAGAACTGAAGCTTTCTTT | CASSDLLQGARTEAFF
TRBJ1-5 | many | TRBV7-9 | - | TGTGCCAGCATTTCGAATCAGCCCCAGCATTTT | CASISNQPQHF
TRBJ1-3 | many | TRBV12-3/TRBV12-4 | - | TGTGCCAGCAGTTTGTCAGGGGGAAACACCATATATTTT | CASSLSGGNTIYF
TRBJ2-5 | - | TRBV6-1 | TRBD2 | TGTGCCAGCAGACTAGCGGGAGTAGGAGAGGCCCAGTACTTC | CASRLAGVGEAQYF
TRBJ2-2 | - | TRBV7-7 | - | TGTGCTAGCAGCCAGGGACCCTTGACCGAAACGAACACCGGGGAGCTGTTTTTT | CASSQGPLTETNTGELFF
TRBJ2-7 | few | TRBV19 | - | TGTGCCAGTAGCCCACCAGGGAACCGCGAGCAGTACTTC | CASSPPGNREQYF
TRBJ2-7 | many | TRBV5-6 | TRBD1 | TGTGCCAGCAGCTTGGACGGACAGGGGGAGTACGAGCAGTACTTC | CASSLDGQGEYEQYF
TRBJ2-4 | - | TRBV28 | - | TGTGCCAGCAGTAACAAAAACATTCAGTACTTC | CASSNKNIQYF
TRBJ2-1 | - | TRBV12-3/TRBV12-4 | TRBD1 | TGTGCCAGCAGTCCCGGACAGGGTCGTGAGCAGTTCTTC | CASSPGQGREQFF
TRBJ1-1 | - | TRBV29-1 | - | TGCAGCGTTGGGGCCGGGACACCGAACACTGAAGCTTTCTTT | CSVGAGTPNTEAFF
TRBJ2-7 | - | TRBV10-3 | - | TGTGCCATCAGTGAAGGGGAATCGGGCGAGCAGTACTTC | CAISEGESGEQYF
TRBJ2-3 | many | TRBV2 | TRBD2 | TGTGCCAGCAGGGAAGGACTAGCTTCCACAGATACGCAGTATTTT | CASREGLASTDTQYF
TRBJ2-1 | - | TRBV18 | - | TGTGCCAGCTCGCTCTCTATTTCGTTCTCCTACAATGAGCAGTTCTTC | CASSLSISFSYNEQFF
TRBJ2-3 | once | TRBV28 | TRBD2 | TGTGCCAGCAGTTTCGGCCGGATGGCGGGAGCGGCAGATACGCAGTATTTT | CASSFGRMAGAADTQYF
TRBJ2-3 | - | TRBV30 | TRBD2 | TGTGCCCGTAGCGGGGATACGCAGTATTTT | CARSGDTQYF
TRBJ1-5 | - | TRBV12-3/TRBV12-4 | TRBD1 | TGTGCCAGCAGATCGACAGGGGCCGGGGGCAATCAGCCCCAGCATTTT | CASRSTGAGGNQPQHF